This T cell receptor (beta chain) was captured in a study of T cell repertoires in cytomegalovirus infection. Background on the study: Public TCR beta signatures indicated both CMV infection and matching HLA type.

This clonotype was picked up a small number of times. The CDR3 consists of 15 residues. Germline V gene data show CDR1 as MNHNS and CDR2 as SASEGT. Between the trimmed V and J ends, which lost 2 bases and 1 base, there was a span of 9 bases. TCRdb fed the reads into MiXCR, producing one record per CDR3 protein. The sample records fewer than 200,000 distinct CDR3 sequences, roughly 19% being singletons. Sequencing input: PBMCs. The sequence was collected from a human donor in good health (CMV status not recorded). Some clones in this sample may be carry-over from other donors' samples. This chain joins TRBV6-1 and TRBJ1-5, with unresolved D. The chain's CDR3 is CASSESPGSNQPQHF. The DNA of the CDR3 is TGTGCCAGCAGTGAATCCCCGGGCAGCAATCAGCCCCAGCATTTT.